This TCR beta chain appears in the sequencing data of a study of T cells expressing NK-cell markers. Whole-study findings and limits: Of the CD8+ T cell pool in 6 or 7 donors, roughly 1.0-8% was accounted for by dominant NKG2C+ clonotypes. A handful of donors' CD3+CD56-NKG2C+ cells were dominated by the same clonotypes.

Germline V gives CDR1 DFQATT, CDR2 SNEGSKA (reference sequence). CDR3 size: 14 residues. Concerning this clonotype: Antigen: not known.

The TCR beta cDNA came from 5'RACE template switching with UMIs. TCRdb re-called the 5' RACE reads; one entry per CDR3 protein, DNA not given. The sample has roughly 430,000 distinct CDR3 sequences; the top ten hold less than 7.5%. The sequenced sample consisted of blood T cells: a sorted CD56 or NKG2C T cell subset, CD4+ or CD8+ T cells, or bulk PBMC T cells (not recorded which). The chain recombines TRBV20-1 with TRBJ1-1; TCRdb reports TRBD1, a call that lacks DNA to check it against. This TCR was sampled from a woman between 18 and 70 years old in good health. Here the CDR3 reads CSARDPGQGLGAFF.